The clone carrying this TCR beta chain occurred once. Each sample came from a Caucasian adult donor living in Nashville, Tennessee. This record comes from a study of shared clonotypes between healthy human individuals. Study in general: Each donor's CD4 naive and CD4 memory cells filled three plates apiece, CD8 naive two, and CD8 memory one.

The germline CDR1 and CDR2 sequences are SGHTA and FQGNSA. The V gene end was trimmed by 2 bases and the J gene end by 2 bases; junction bases not matched to a gene: 5. The CDR3 sequence is 15 residues long. The data were produced by immunoSEQ multiplex PCR, yet TCRdb's version contains in-frame clones alone and is incomplete. Of a few hundred thousand clones detected, 70% to 75% appear once; the ten largest clones hold about 10%. The sequence was obtained from a man aged 25-45 years in good health. The chain carries TRBV7-2 and TRBJ1-2; the match to TRBD1 covers 7 bases. Source material: memory CD4+ T cells sorted from blood. Sample subset: CD45RA-negative fraction. The CDR3 DNA reads as TGTGCCAGCAGCTTACAGGACAGGAAAAACTATGGCTACACCTTC. Translation gives CASSLQDRKNYGYTF.